The following is a T cell receptor beta chain sequence with its context. This table comes from immunoSEQ multiplex PCR, and its TCRdb copy is limited to in-frame clones, with some not included. The sample shows about 430,000 clones, over 75% of them seen only once. The treatment: around 19 received Ad26.COV2.S at low or high dose, single or two shots; about 5 received placebo; per-sample allocation not given. On day 63 after the first injection, vaccine and placebo recipients gave samples. This sample was included in a study of Ad26.COV2.S vaccination and SARS-CoV-2 variants. Trimming took off 2 bases at V and 4 bases at J, with 11 bases between the two ends. Germline CDR1 SGHTA, CDR2 FQGNSA. The CDR3 consists of 14 residues.

Sequenced material: peripheral blood, taken in a trial of Ad26.COV2.S vaccine versus placebo. The chain links TRBV7-2 to TRBJ1-2; a possible D gene is TRBD1 (5 bases). The sequence came from a person between 18 and 65 years old who received the Ad26.COV2.S COVID-19 vaccine or a placebo. The CDR3 DNA follows: TGTGCCAGCAGCTTAACGGACAACTTCTATGGCTACACCTTC. Translated, it gives CASSLTDNFYGYTF.